This is a list of T cell receptor beta chains from one sample in a study of blood T cell repertoires in COVID-19. Repertoires were generated with immunoSEQ multiplex PCR, while TCRdb's copy carries only in-frame clones and drops some. The sample comprises 35,000 to 50,000 clones, roughly 84% of which are singletons, and about 2.4% rests with the top ten. The sequenced sample was peripheral blood. Source of these receptors: a human donor in a cohort sampled during active COVID-19. CDR3s include the opening cysteine and the closing phenylalanine or tryptophan. A D gene is named only where the DNA matches it firmly. Clone sizes are given selectively: once, few, many, or a class where the clone is expanded.

abundance: .; j_gene: TRBJ2-1; d_gene: TRBD2; v_gene: TRBV7-7; CDR3aa: CASSPGTSGYNEQFF; CDR3nt: TGTGCTAGCAGCCCCGGGACTAGCGGGTACAATGAGCAGTTCTTC
abundance: .; j_gene: TRBJ1-3; d_gene: .; v_gene: TRBV5-4; CDR3aa: CASSLNAGAGNTIYF; CDR3nt: TGTGCCAGCAGCTTGAACGCAGGGGCGGGAAACACCATATATTTT
abundance: .; j_gene: TRBJ1-1; d_gene: .; v_gene: TRBV6-6; CDR3aa: CASRGGGTEAFF; CDR3nt: TGTGCCAGCAGGGGAGGCGGCACTGAAGCTTTCTTT
abundance: .; j_gene: TRBJ2-7; d_gene: TRBD1; v_gene: TRBV18; CDR3aa: CASSAGPGQGGREQYF; CDR3nt: TGTGCCAGCTCAGCGGGACCGGGACAGGGAGGAAGGGAGCAGTACTTC
abundance: .; j_gene: TRBJ2-7; d_gene: .; v_gene: TRBV20-1; CDR3aa: CSASMDSPYEQYF; CDR3nt: TGCAGTGCTAGTATGGACTCCCCATACGAGCAGTACTTC
abundance: .; j_gene: TRBJ2-3; d_gene: TRBD1; v_gene: TRBV27; CDR3aa: CASRLTGGRTDTQYF; CDR3nt: TGTGCCAGCAGACTGACAGGGGGACGCACAGATACGCAGTATTTT
abundance: once; j_gene: TRBJ2-7; d_gene: .; v_gene: TRBV6-1; CDR3aa: CASSELSYEQYF; CDR3nt: TGTGCCAGCAGTGAACTGAGCTACGAGCAGTACTTC
abundance: .; j_gene: TRBJ2-6; d_gene: .; v_gene: TRBV2; CDR3aa: CASSSGTPPGANVLTF; CDR3nt: TGTGCCAGCAGTTCCGGGACTCCACCTGGGGCCAACGTCCTGACTTTC
abundance: .; j_gene: TRBJ1-2; d_gene: .; v_gene: TRBV16; CDR3aa: CASSHDRTYGYTF; CDR3nt: TGTGCCAGCAGCCATGACAGGACCTATGGCTACACCTTC
abundance: .; j_gene: TRBJ2-1; d_gene: TRBD2; v_gene: TRBV7-3; CDR3aa: CASSLTGGLAGAYNEQFF; CDR3nt: TGTGCCAGCAGCTTAACGGGAGGACTAGCGGGGGCCTACAATGAGCAGTTCTTC
abundance: .; j_gene: TRBJ1-2; d_gene: .; v_gene: TRBV3-1/TRBV3-2; CDR3aa: CASSQTPGLNYGYTF; CDR3nt: TGTGCCAGCAGCCAAACCCCGGGGTTAAACTATGGCTACACCTTC
abundance: .; j_gene: TRBJ1-1; d_gene: .; v_gene: TRBV20-1; CDR3aa: CRVDRTAEAFF; CDR3nt: TGCAGGGTAGACAGGACAGCTGAAGCTTTCTTT
abundance: .; j_gene: TRBJ1-2; d_gene: .; v_gene: TRBV5-1; CDR3aa: CASSMGDYGYTF; CDR3nt: TGCGCCAGCAGCATGGGAGACTATGGCTACACCTTC
abundance: .; j_gene: TRBJ2-7; d_gene: .; v_gene: TRBV5-1; CDR3aa: CASSLDPGSRGEQYF; CDR3nt: TGCGCCAGCAGCTTGGACCCAGGTTCTAGGGGCGAGCAGTACTTC
abundance: .; j_gene: TRBJ1-2; d_gene: .; v_gene: TRBV18; CDR3aa: CASSPPSGNYGYTF; CDR3nt: TGTGCCAGCTCACCACCATCCGGGAACTATGGCTACACCTTC
abundance: .; j_gene: TRBJ1-4; d_gene: .; v_gene: TRBV27; CDR3aa: CASSFYPAEKLFF; CDR3nt: TGTGCCAGCAGTTTCTACCCTGCTGAAAAACTGTTTTTT
abundance: .; j_gene: TRBJ1-5; d_gene: .; v_gene: TRBV4-1; CDR3aa: CASSQVPNSNQPQHF; CDR3nt: TGCGCCAGCAGCCAAGTCCCCAATAGCAATCAGCCCCAGCATTTT
abundance: .; j_gene: TRBJ2-5; d_gene: .; v_gene: TRBV5-4; CDR3aa: CASSLGQEETQYF; CDR3nt: TGTGCCAGCAGCTTGGGACAGGAAGAGACCCAGTACTTC
abundance: .; j_gene: TRBJ2-7; d_gene: TRBD1; v_gene: TRBV4-2; CDR3aa: CASSQEWGQDYYEQYF; CDR3nt: TGTGCCAGCAGCCAAGAATGGGGACAGGATTACTACGAGCAGTACTTC
abundance: .; j_gene: TRBJ2-5; d_gene: .; v_gene: TRBV11-2; CDR3aa: CASSPRSRETQYF; CDR3nt: TGTGCCAGCAGCCCGCGGAGTCGGGAGACCCAGTACTTC
abundance: .; j_gene: TRBJ2-1; d_gene: TRBD2; v_gene: TRBV7-3; CDR3aa: CASSLILAGGPGEQFF; CDR3nt: TGTGCCAGCAGCTTAATCCTAGCGGGGGGGCCAGGAGAGCAGTTCTTC
abundance: .; j_gene: TRBJ2-6; d_gene: .; v_gene: TRBV9; CDR3aa: CASSTSGSGANVLTF; CDR3nt: TGTGCCAGCAGCACATCAGGCTCTGGGGCCAACGTCCTGACTTTC
abundance: .; j_gene: TRBJ2-1; d_gene: .; v_gene: TRBV4-1; CDR3aa: CASSQNPHKSTTTNEQFF; CDR3nt: TGCGCCAGCAGCCAAAACCCCCACAAATCCACAACTACCAATGAGCAGTTCTTC
abundance: .; j_gene: TRBJ1-5; d_gene: TRBD1; v_gene: TRBV27; CDR3aa: CASSPDWTRTGSNQPQHF; CDR3nt: TGTGCCAGCAGTCCCGATTGGACTCGGACAGGGAGCAATCAGCCCCAGCATTTT
abundance: .; j_gene: TRBJ2-7; d_gene: .; v_gene: TRBV5-1; CDR3aa: CASSSQTYEQYF; CDR3nt: TGCGCCAGCAGCTCCCAGACCTACGAGCAGTACTTC
abundance: .; j_gene: TRBJ2-5; d_gene: TRBD1; v_gene: TRBV9; CDR3aa: CASSVQGALETQYF; CDR3nt: TGTGCCAGCAGCGTACAGGGGGCTTTGGAGACCCAGTACTTC
abundance: .; j_gene: TRBJ2-5; d_gene: .; v_gene: TRBV12-3/TRBV12-4; CDR3aa: CASSLVQEGTQYF; CDR3nt: TGTGCCAGCAGTTTAGTCCAAGAGGGGACCCAGTACTTC
abundance: .; j_gene: TRBJ1-1; d_gene: .; v_gene: TRBV5-6; CDR3aa: CASSPGQTEAFF; CDR3nt: TGTGCCAGCAGCCCCGGACAGACTGAAGCTTTCTTT
abundance: once; j_gene: TRBJ1-6; d_gene: TRBD1; v_gene: TRBV18; CDR3aa: CASSPGGGQGVLHF; CDR3nt: TGTGCCAGCTCACCTGGAGGGGGACAGGGGGTCCTCCACTTT
abundance: .; j_gene: TRBJ2-5; d_gene: .; v_gene: TRBV9; CDR3aa: CASSVLTGFGETQYF; CDR3nt: TGTGCCAGCAGCGTTCTAACAGGGTTTGGAGAGACCCAGTACTTC
abundance: .; j_gene: TRBJ2-5; d_gene: TRBD2; v_gene: TRBV5-8; CDR3aa: CASRAGGEETQYF; CDR3nt: TGTGCCAGCAGAGCTGGGGGGGAAGAGACCCAGTACTTC
abundance: .; j_gene: TRBJ1-5; d_gene: .; v_gene: TRBV5-5; CDR3aa: CASSFYQGLGNQPQHF; CDR3nt: TGTGCCAGCAGCTTTTACCAGGGGCTTGGCAATCAGCCCCAGCATTTT
abundance: .; j_gene: TRBJ1-1; d_gene: TRBD1; v_gene: TRBV4-1; CDR3aa: CASSLGQGYTEAFF; CDR3nt: TGCGCCAGCAGTCTTGGACAGGGCTACACTGAAGCTTTCTTT
abundance: .; j_gene: TRBJ2-2; d_gene: .; v_gene: TRBV6-5; CDR3aa: CASSLGVGELFF; CDR3nt: TGTGCCAGCAGCCTCGGGGTCGGGGAGCTGTTTTTT
abundance: .; j_gene: TRBJ1-2; d_gene: TRBD1; v_gene: TRBV4-1; CDR3aa: CASSQTGSYGYTF; CDR3nt: TGCGCCAGCAGCCAGACAGGGTCCTATGGCTACACCTTC
abundance: few; j_gene: TRBJ1-5; d_gene: .; v_gene: TRBV10-3; CDR3aa: CAISNGSGNQPQHF; CDR3nt: TGTGCCATCAGTAACGGGTCTGGCAATCAGCCCCAGCATTTT
abundance: .; j_gene: TRBJ2-1; d_gene: TRBD2; v_gene: TRBV2; CDR3aa: CASRGRLASSYNEQFF; CDR3nt: TGTGCCAGCAGGGGTCGACTAGCTTCATCCTACAATGAGCAGTTCTTC
abundance: .; j_gene: TRBJ2-5; d_gene: TRBD1; v_gene: TRBV14; CDR3aa: CASSQRGPNRGLETQYF; CDR3nt: TGTGCCAGCAGCCAAAGGGGCCCGAACAGGGGCTTAGAGACCCAGTACTTC
abundance: .; j_gene: TRBJ2-7; d_gene: .; v_gene: TRBV7-9; CDR3aa: CASSIPIEDEQYF; CDR3nt: TGTGCCAGCAGCATACCTATAGAAGACGAGCAGTACTTC
abundance: .; j_gene: TRBJ1-2; d_gene: .; v_gene: TRBV1; CDR3aa: CTSSFRGGYGYTF; CDR3nt: TGCACCAGCAGCTTTAGGGGAGGGTATGGCTACACCTTC
abundance: .; j_gene: TRBJ2-5; d_gene: TRBD2; v_gene: TRBV7-9; CDR3aa: CASSYPSGLQETQYF; CDR3nt: TGTGCCAGCAGCTACCCGTCGGGACTACAAGAGACCCAGTACTTC
abundance: once; j_gene: TRBJ1-1; d_gene: .; v_gene: TRBV9; CDR3aa: CASSPHRDSEAFF; CDR3nt: TGTGCCAGCAGCCCCCACAGGGATTCTGAAGCTTTCTTT
abundance: .; j_gene: TRBJ2-3; d_gene: TRBD2; v_gene: TRBV29-1; CDR3aa: CSVRGLAGPSTDTQYF; CDR3nt: TGCAGCGTACGGGGACTAGCGGGGCCTAGCACAGATACGCAGTATTTT
abundance: .; j_gene: TRBJ2-6; d_gene: .; v_gene: TRBV6-4; CDR3aa: CASSQNSGANVLTF; CDR3nt: TGTGCCAGCAGTCAAAACTCTGGGGCCAACGTCCTGACTTTC
abundance: .; j_gene: TRBJ1-5; d_gene: .; v_gene: TRBV5-1; CDR3aa: CASSLEPGGYSNQPQHF; CDR3nt: TGCGCCAGCAGCTTGGAACCCGGGGGGTATAGCAATCAGCCCCAGCATTTT
abundance: .; j_gene: TRBJ1-5; d_gene: .; v_gene: TRBV19; CDR3aa: CASSISGYQPQHF; CDR3nt: TGTGCCAGTAGTATCAGTGGTTATCAGCCCCAGCATTTT
abundance: .; j_gene: TRBJ2-3; d_gene: TRBD1; v_gene: TRBV13; CDR3aa: CASSLGSNRGITDTQYF; CDR3nt: TGTGCCAGCAGCTTAGGGAGCAACAGGGGGATTACAGATACGCAGTATTTT
abundance: few; j_gene: TRBJ2-1; d_gene: .; v_gene: TRBV11-3; CDR3aa: CASSPTTGSYNEQFF; CDR3nt: TGTGCCAGCAGCCCAACGACAGGCTCCTACAATGAGCAGTTCTTC
abundance: .; j_gene: TRBJ1-2; d_gene: .; v_gene: TRBV19; CDR3aa: CASKMAGDGYTF; CDR3nt: TGTGCCAGTAAAATGGCAGGGGATGGCTACACCTTC
abundance: .; j_gene: TRBJ2-3; d_gene: .; v_gene: TRBV13; CDR3aa: CASSLREDTQYF; CDR3nt: TGTGCCAGCAGCTTAAGGGAGGATACGCAGTATTTT
abundance: .; j_gene: TRBJ1-2; d_gene: .; v_gene: TRBV4-1; CDR3aa: CASSQELQGRGNYGYTF; CDR3nt: TGCGCCAGCAGCCAAGAGCTCCAGGGCCGGGGGAACTATGGCTACACCTTC
abundance: .; j_gene: TRBJ1-2; d_gene: .; v_gene: TRBV2; CDR3aa: CASTSTGRYGYTF; CDR3nt: TGTGCCAGCACGAGCACCGGTCGCTATGGCTACACCTTC
abundance: .; j_gene: TRBJ1-5; d_gene: .; v_gene: TRBV2; CDR3aa: CASSEQGNNQPQHF; CDR3nt: TGTGCCAGCAGTGAACAGGGGAACAATCAGCCCCAGCATTTT
abundance: .; j_gene: TRBJ1-6; d_gene: TRBD1; v_gene: TRBV13; CDR3aa: CASSLDRGSNSPLHF; CDR3nt: TGTGCCAGCAGCTTAGACAGGGGGAGTAATTCACCCCTCCACTTT
abundance: .; j_gene: TRBJ2-1; d_gene: .; v_gene: TRBV12-3/TRBV12-4; CDR3aa: CASSLFDEQFF; CDR3nt: TGTGCCAGCAGTTTATTCGATGAGCAGTTCTTC
abundance: once; j_gene: TRBJ2-3; d_gene: .; v_gene: TRBV9; CDR3aa: CASSPGGATHADTQYF; CDR3nt: TGTGCCAGCAGCCCTGGGGGGGCCACTCATGCGGATACGCAGTATTTT
abundance: .; j_gene: TRBJ2-5; d_gene: TRBD2; v_gene: TRBV7-9; CDR3aa: CASTKVGLAGPLKTQYF; CDR3nt: TGTGCCAGCACCAAGGTTGGGCTAGCGGGACCGCTTAAGACCCAGTACTTC